The source of this T cell receptor beta chain is a study of blood T cell repertoires in COVID-19. Study at large: Both acute and convalescent COVID-19 samples were obtained from the United States, Italy and Spain.

Trimming at V came to 6 bases and at J to 5 bases, leaving 9 bases not matched to a gene. Germline assignment: CDR1 SEHNR and CDR2 FQNEAQ (reference sequence). CDR3 size: 15 residues. Donors in Cohort 3 counted as recovered after two negative PCRs, clearance, or symptom resolution. Study processing details: It was from reference gene primer amplification that nucleated cell counts were estimated. TCRdb's table, derived via immunoSEQ multiplex PCR, lists solely in-frame clones and lacks some. For V, J and clone size, that table is used; D and trimming come from the DNA. The sample contains about 320,000 clones, roughly nine tenths of which appear only once.

The receptor was isolated from a man aged 55 to 69 who had recovered from COVID-19. Sequencing used PBMCs or T cells enriched from blood (not recorded which). The J gene is TRBJ1-2, the V gene TRBV7-9; 10 bases map to TRBD1. CDR3: CASRPGDRGGYGYTF. CDR3 nucleotides: TGTGCCAGCAGACCCGGGGACAGGGGAGGGTATGGCTACACCTTC.